This passage covers 7 T cell receptor beta chains from one sample sequenced in a study of blood T cell repertoires in COVID-19. TCRdb's copy holds only in-frame clones and misses some; the assay was immunoSEQ multiplex PCR. The repertoire consists of 250,000 or so clones, with 80% to 95% occurring once and the leading ten covering about 3%. The sequencing input was PBMCs or T cells enriched from blood (not recorded which). All receptors come from a man in his forties who had been exposed to COVID-19.

To note about this clone: The junction does not match germline at one end; this may be a read error. This chain connects TRBV30 to TRBJ1-6; possibly TRBD1 for D (5 bases). The CDR3 runs to 12 residues. Germline V gene data show CDR1 as GTSNPN and CDR2 as SVGIG (reference sequence). In DNA, the CDR3 is TGCTGCATGGGGAGGGGAAATTCACCCCTCCACTTT. Translation: CCMGRGNSPLHF. Supplemented by reference TRBV30 and TRBJ1-6, the full variable domain reads SQTIHQWPATLVQPVGSPLSLECTVEGTSNPNLYWYRQAAGRGLQLLFYSVGIGQISSEVPQNLSASRPQDRQFILSSKKLLLSDSGFYLCCMGRGNSPLHFGNGTRLTVT.

This chain joins TRBV7-3 and TRBJ2-1, with 11 bases identical to TRBD2. Germline values: CDR1 SGHTA, CDR2 FQGTGA. CDR3 length: 14 amino acids. V lost 5 bases, J lost 10 bases, and 7 bases stayed unmatched. DNA of the CDR3: TGTGCCAGCAGCCGCCTAGCGGGAGGTCTCGAGCAGTTCTTC. This encodes CASSRLAGGLEQFF.

CDR3 protein: CASSPETGERAQYF. The CDR3 DNA reads TGTGCCAGCTCACCAGAGACAGGGGAAAGGGCCCAGTACTTC. V usage is TRBV18 and J usage is TRBJ2-5; 8 nucleotides agree with TRBD1. The V and J ends lost 2 bases and 9 bases, in that order; junction bases with no gene match: 8. Germline CDR1 and CDR2: KGHSH and LQKENI. There are 14 residues in the CDR3.

This clone was observed once. The chain couples TRBV7-9 to TRBJ1-2; maybe TRBD1 (6 bases). CDR3 length: 13 residues. Germline-derived CDR1 and CDR2 are SEHNR and FQNEAQ (reference sequence). V lost 6 bases, J lost 8 bases, and 16 bases lay in between. The CDR3 reads CASREGGPFGYTF. CDR3 bases: TGTGCCAGCAGGGAGGGGGGGCCCTTCGGCTACACCTTC. Using reference TRBV7-9 and TRBJ1-2 for the parts outside the CDR3, the full variable domain is DTGVSQNPRHKITKRGQNVTFRCDPISEHNRLYWYRQTLGQGPEFLTYFQNEAQLEKSRLLSDRFSAERPKGSFSTLEIQRTEQGDSAMYLCASREGGPFGYTFGSGTRLTVV.

This chain joins TRBV7-6 and TRBJ1-1; maybe TRBD1 (6 bases). This CDR3 comprises 19 residues. CDR1 is SGHVS and CDR2 is FNYEAQ in the germline V gene. The V gene lost 0 bases and the J gene lost 0 bases, with 20 bases spanning the gap. CDR3 bases: TGTGCCAGCAGCTTAGCGCTTCGTGGGGGGGGGCTAGTGAACACTGAAGCTTTCTTT. It translates to CASSLALRGGGLVNTEAFF.

The chain carries TRBV7-2 and TRBJ1-2; D is possibly TRBD1 (5 bases). Germline assignment: CDR1 SGHTA and CDR2 FQGNSA. V was clipped by 2 bases and J by 0 bases, with 13 bases between them. The CDR3 consists of 16 residues. The CDR3 DNA reads TGTGCCAGCAGCTTAAGTGCCACAGGAGCTAACTATGGCTACACCTTC. Translation: CASSLSATGANYGYTF.

This chain uses TRBV6-2 or TRBV6-3 with TRBJ1-5; D gene unclear. The CDR3 extends over 14 amino acids. V was shortened by 6 bases and J by 1 base, with 10 bases between the two germline ends. In germline, CDR1 is MNHEY, CDR2 SVGEGT. The CDR3 sequence is CASSSAGSNQPQHF. CDR3 sequence (DNA): TGTGCCAGCAGCTCGGCCGGGAGCAATCAGCCCCAGCATTTT.